This TCR beta chain originates from a study of PD-1 blockade in classical Hodgkin lymphoma (dated by TCRdb to the early 2020s). Background on the whole study: Nivolumab dosing was 3 mg/kg intravenously every 2 weeks, continuing until either disease progression or unacceptable toxicity. To define a peripheral blood immune signature of response to PD-1 blockade in classical Hodgkin lymphoma, the study combined TCR beta sequencing with CyTOF.

The time point label, as the study defines it: cycle 1 day 1 (C1D1), immediately before nivolumab initiation. All trial patients had relapsed after autologous stem cell transplantation, with cohorts A, B and C differing in prior brentuximab vedotin exposure. Magnetic negative selection with a Miltenyi CD4+ T cell isolation kit was used to purify CD4+ T cells from thawed PBMCs. The trial cohort was composed of 56 patients with relapsed/refractory classical Hodgkin lymphoma, for whom complete response, partial response or progressive disease was recorded as best overall response. Trial patients were treated with single-agent nivolumab in the multi-cohort phase II CheckMate 205 trial. An independent review committee assessed best overall response using the 2007 International Working Group response criteria. Trial PBMCs were collected just before the start of nivolumab (C1D1) and during therapy at cycle 2 day 1 and cycle 4 day 1. After peripheral blood was drawn into 8 mL Vacutainer Cell Preparation Tubes, PBMCs were isolated by centrifugation and then cryopreserved. Purified CD4+ and CD8+ fractions were prepared only for cases with an additional available PBMC sample. Magnetically labelled cells were depleted on LS columns in a quadroMACS separator, and the flow-through was collected as the purified fraction.

V gives up 5 bases and J gives up 0 bases, and the segment between their germline ends measures 11 bases. Per the germline V gene, SGHDT is the CDR1 and YYEEEE is the CDR2. The CDR3 runs 15 residues from the cysteine to the phenylalanine. Only the CDR3 region is kept as DNA, spanning 45 bases read in frame from base 1. What the authors observed across the whole study: The study was restricted to a single clinical trial cohort, and the causes of repertoire differences, possibly disease activity or prior therapy, were left undefined. Lower diversity was observed in patients in whom nivolumab was started less than 1 year after ASCT, and these patients were excluded from later analyses so that confounding by immune reconstitution would be avoided. Among trial patients, those achieving complete response had baseline diversity similar to that of newly diagnosed patients, while diversity was significantly lower in partial responders and progressors. CD4+ but not CD8+ TCR diversity rose significantly by C4D1 (p=0.0027 vs p=0.16), most apparent in complete responders (p=0.02). Newly diagnosed patients were reported to have lower baseline TCR diversity than healthy donors, and relapsed/refractory patients were reported to have lower baseline TCR diversity still.

Genomic DNA was isolated using the Qiagen DNeasy kit from unsorted PBMCs as well as from negatively selected CD4+ and CD8+ fractions. TCR beta CDR3 regions were amplified by immunoSEQ multiplex PCR using primers annealing to V and J segments. Amplification bias was minimized using a synthetic immune receptor repertoire, and residual bias was removed computationally after sequencing. The authors' analysis ran thus. Repertoire diversity was quantified as the Shannon entropy index using custom Python scripts. The unsorted, CD4+ and CD8+ repertoires were each analyzed separately, with the exception of combined analyses, where CD4+ and CD8+ sequences were merged in silico. A clone counted as expanded when the clone's frequency after treatment rose at least 2-fold relative to C1D1, and clones undetected at baseline were given a pseudocount of 0.5. Singleton clones were defined as clones with 0 or 1 copy at C1D1, and non-singleton clones were defined as clones with 2 or more copies. Clones expanded in unsorted samples were labelled as CD4+, CD8+ or unknown by matching protein sequences in sorted samples from the same patient. Wilcoxon tests were applied to paired samples to test diversity changes from C1D1 to C4D1. TCRdb re-hosts the immuneACCESS table, in-frame sequences only. Its copies lack some clones; in the studies checked, an unresolved V gene accounts for under half of them, and the cause for the rest is not known. Clone size and V and J calls were adopted from that table, with D and trimming inferred from the DNA. The table for this sample lists nearly 25,000 clones; roughly 84% of them were counted only once. The ten largest clonotypes hold under 2% of the sample.

To note about this clone: This clone's antigen is unknown. Within one base of it there is no much larger clone, and no base qualities were kept.

The sequence links TRBV5-6 to TRBJ1-4, with a tentative D gene TRBD1 over 6 matching bases. Here the sequenced sample was CD4+ T cells from blood, taken at baseline. This TCR was sampled from a human donor with classical Hodgkin lymphoma. CDR3 reads: CASRQGTATNEKLFF. The DNA sequence is as follows: TGTGCCAGCAGACAGGGAACCGCAACTAATGAAAAACTGTTTTTT.